Only a few counts were recorded for the clone carrying this T cell receptor beta chain. The germline V gene has CDR1 DFQATT and CDR2 SNEGSKA (reference sequence). V lost 5 bases to trimming and J lost 6 bases, with 16 bases between them. The CDR3 extends over 13 amino acids. The data were obtained in a study of T cell repertoires in cytomegalovirus infection. TCRdb re-called the reads through MiXCR, storing one row per CDR3 protein. In the table there are about 260,000 distinct CDR3 sequences, roughly 10% of which are singletons. What was sequenced was PBMCs. The chain combines TRBV20-1 with TRBJ1-2; D is undetermined. This clonotype was obtained from a human donor in good health (CMV status not recorded). Some clones in this sample may be carry-over from other donors' samples. The DNA of the CDR3 is TGCAGTGCTCTGTACCAGACGGGAAATGGCTACACCTTC. It codes for CSALYQTGNGYTF.